What follows is one T cell receptor beta chain and its context. Its antigen is not identified. The test was conducted at deep level. Sequenced by immunoSEQ multiplex PCR; TCRdb stores in-frame clones only, minus some. In the table there are approximately 700,000 clones, around 73% of which are singletons. The sample belongs to a study of shared clonotypes between healthy human individuals. About the study: There were three CD4 naive, three CD4 memory, two CD8 naive and one CD8 memory plates per donor.

Germline trimming cut 8 bases from V and 0 bases from J; bases unmatched to any gene: 9. Per germline, CDR1 MDHEN and CDR2 SYDVKM. The length of the CDR3 is 16 residues. Overall study results and limits: Sequencing depth was expected to affect clonotype sharing among donors.

The genes are TRBV28 and TRBJ2-2; 7 positions match TRBD2. The sequenced sample was memory CD4+ T cells sorted from blood. Subset in this sample: CD45RA-negative fraction. The receptor comes from a woman younger than 45 in good health. This CDR3 reads CASRRGDQSNTGELFF. The CDR3 DNA sequence: TGTGCCAGCCGACGGGGGGACCAATCGAACACCGGGGAGCTGTTTTTT. The entire variable domain, with the rest obtained from reference TRBV28 and TRBJ2-2, is as follows: DVKVTQSSRYLVKRTGEKVFLECVQDMDHENMFWYRQDPGLGLRLIYFSYDVKMKEKGDIPEGYSVSREKKERFSLILESASTNQTSMYLCASRRGDQSNTGELFFGEGSRLTVL.